A single sample gave rise to the 25 T cell receptor beta chains below, sequenced in a study of identical twins. From the 5' RACE reads, TCRdb called clonotypes with MiXCR, one entry per CDR3 protein. The data show about 690,000 distinct CDR3 sequences, with approximately 21% seen just once and roughly 4% held by the top ten. The same sample was also studied in work on T cells expressing NK-cell markers.

The sequencing input was PBMCs. The source of these receptors is a woman aged 18-29 years in good health.

V usage is TRBV6-1 and J usage is TRBJ1-5, with TRBD1 identical over 9 bases. Per germline, CDR1 MNHNS and CDR2 SASEGT. CDR3 length: 14 residues. J lost 1 base, V lost 6 bases, and 1 base had no gene match. As DNA, the CDR3 is TGTGCCAGCAGGACAGGGGGGAGCAATCAGCCCCAGCATTTT. This translates into CASRTGGSNQPQHF.

This clonotype was observed at least ten times. The CDR3 loop is CASSPQGHEQYF. As DNA, the CDR3 is TGTGCCAGCAGTCCCCAGGGCCACGAGCAGTACTTC. The V gene is TRBV6-5, the J gene TRBJ2-7; D might be TRBD1 (5 bases). The V and J ends lost 5 bases and 5 bases respectively, with 10 bases between them. The germline CDR1 and CDR2 sequences are MNHEY and SVGAGI. CDR3 length: 12 residues.

The chain uses TRBV18 and TRBJ2-7; TRBD2 matches at 12 bases. The trim removed 4 bases at V and 3 bases at J, leaving 7 bases unmatched. The CDR3 length is 16 residues. CDR1 and CDR2 from the germline V gene are KGHSH and LQKENI. CDR3 loop: CASSLSTSGGNYEQYF. CDR3 sequence (DNA): TGTGCCAGCTCACTATCGACTAGCGGGGGCAACTACGAGCAGTACTTC.

This clonotype was observed a handful of times. The chain is built from TRBV12-3 or TRBV12-4 and TRBJ2-1, with a possible D match to TRBD2 (6 bases). The CDR3 is 13 amino acids. V lost 6 bases, J lost 4 bases, and 10 bases lay in between. The CDR3 nucleotides read TGTGCCAGCAGGAGGGCGGGGTACAATGAGCAGTTCTTC. It specifies CASRRAGYNEQFF.

This clonotype was counted many times. The chain carries TRBV20-1 and TRBJ2-7; D is possibly TRBD2 (5 bases). V dropped 6 bases and J dropped 3 bases, with 18 bases sitting between them. The length of the CDR3 is 14 residues. Looked up from germline, CDR1 is DFQATT and CDR2 is SNEGSKA (reference sequence). CDR3 bases: TGCAGTGCATCGGACGCTAGCCTTTACTACGAGCAGTACTTC. It yields the protein CSASDASLYYEQYF.

This sequence joins TRBV5-1 and TRBJ2-1; 9 bases are shared with TRBD1. Germline CDR1 reads SGHRS; CDR2 reads YFSETQ. The CDR3 runs 15 residues. The V segment lost 2 bases and the J segment 8 bases; nucleotides outside the gene matches: 8. The chain's CDR3 is CASSLGDRDSDEQFF. CDR3 bases: TGCGCCAGCAGCTTAGGGGACAGGGATTCCGATGAGCAGTTCTTC.

V is TRBV5-1 and J is TRBJ1-2; perhaps TRBD1 as D (5 bases). Germline-derived CDR1 and CDR2 are SGHRS and YFSETQ. The CDR3 totals 12 residues. Trimming cost V 0 bases and J 8 bases, with 8 bases left between them. CDR3 nucleotide sequence: TGCGCCAGCAGCTTGGGATCAGGGGGCTACACCTTC. Translating it yields CASSLGSGGYTF.

This clonotype turned up a few times. The rearrangement uses TRBV27 and TRBJ2-1; D gene unclear. Trimming stripped 6 bases from V and 4 bases from J, with 16 bases between. The CDR3 is 15 residues long. Germline lookup yields CDR1 MNHEY and CDR2 SMNVEV (reference sequence). CDR3 nucleotides: TGTGCCAGCAGGGTAATGGGTAGACCTTACAATGAGCAGTTCTTC. This sequence encodes CASRVMGRPYNEQFF.

The genes are TRBV11-2 and TRBJ2-1; 9 bases match TRBD2. V lost 4 bases to trimming and J lost 4 bases; unmatched junction nucleotides: 5. The CDR3 covers 15 residues. Germline V CDR1 and CDR2: SGHAT, FQNNGV. DNA for the CDR3: TGTGCCAGCAGCTCTATCCTAGCGGGATACAATGAGCAGTTCTTC. As protein: CASSSILAGYNEQFF.

This CDR3 reads CASSVIPLQGNTGELFF. The CDR3 DNA sequence: TGTGCCAGCAGCGTAATCCCCCTGCAGGGTAACACCGGGGAGCTGTTTTTT. The chain links TRBV9 to TRBJ2-2, with a weak D call TRBD1 (5 bases). V was clipped by 1 base and J by 2 bases, with 15 bases between them. CDR1 and CDR2 (germline): SGDLS, YYNGEE. The CDR3 spans 17 residues.

This clonotype turned up a few times. V and J are TRBV7-2 and TRBJ2-1; 8 bases match TRBD2. The CDR3 length is 17 residues. Per germline, CDR1 SGHTA and CDR2 FQGNSA. With 2 bases clipped from V and 7 bases from J, the junction kept 13 bases outside the gene matches. This CDR3 reads CASSLWAGGRGGNEQFF. CDR3 DNA sequence: TGTGCCAGCAGCTTATGGGCGGGAGGCCGGGGTGGGAATGAGCAGTTCTTC.

This clonotype was seen more than once but under ten times. The rearrangement links TRBV5-5 to TRBJ2-5, with TRBD1 as a possible D gene (6 bases). CDR1 is SGHKS, CDR2 YYEKEE, per germline (reference sequence). This CDR3 spans 16 amino acids. V lost 0 bases, J lost 3 bases, and 15 bases lay in between. CDR3 sequence: CASSLAPGQVEETQYF. In nucleotides, the CDR3 is TGTGCCAGCAGCTTGGCCCCGGGACAAGTTGAAGAGACCCAGTACTTC.

The sample holds many counts of this clonotype. V gene TRBV9 combines with J gene TRBJ2-3, with TRBD2 identical over 12 bases. V lost 2 bases to trimming and J lost 5 bases; unmatched junction nucleotides: 3. Germline CDR1 SGDLS, CDR2 YYNGEE. CDR3 length: 15 residues. CDR3 protein: CASSVLGLAGDTQYF. CDR3 nucleotide sequence: TGTGCCAGCAGCGTCCTGGGACTAGCGGGAGATACGCAGTATTTT.

This chain uses TRBV7-9 with TRBJ2-1; D unresolved. CDR1 is SEHNR and CDR2 is FQNEAQ in the germline V gene (reference sequence). The CDR3 runs to 12 residues. V shed 2 bases and J shed 9 bases, with 8 bases lying between them. The CDR3 coding sequence is TGTGCCAGCAGCTTAAGTTTAAGTGAGCAGTTCTTC. It specifies CASSLSLSEQFF.

This sequence joins TRBV7-2 and TRBJ2-3, with 11 positions matching TRBD1. V lost 6 bases and J lost 4; bases outside the gene matches: 9. Germline assignment: CDR1 SGHTA and CDR2 FQGNSA. There are 16 residues in the CDR3. The CDR3 coding sequence is TGTGCCAGCAGGTCCCGTCCGGGACAGGGGGCAGATACGCAGTATTTT. Its translation is CASRSRPGQGADTQYF. The whole variable domain, filled in from reference TRBV7-2 and TRBJ2-3, reads GAGVSQSPSNKVTEKGKDVELRCDPISGHTALYWYRQSLGQGLEFLIYFQGNSAPDKSGLPSDRFSAERTGGSVSTLTIQRTQQEDSAVYLCASRSRPGQGADTQYFGPGTRLTVL.

The chain combines TRBV7-6 with TRBJ1-1; D not certain. CDR1 is SGHVS, CDR2 FNYEAQ, per germline. V was clipped by 5 bases and J by 0 bases, with 13 bases between them. This CDR3 contains 15 residues. Here the CDR3 reads CASSLDGRVNTEAFF. CDR3 nucleotides: TGTGCCAGCAGCCTCGACGGGAGGGTGAACACTGAAGCTTTCTTT.

A few counts support this clonotype. As DNA, the CDR3 is TGTGCCAGCAGCTTTCAGGGGCGTAAGGGAGAGACCCAGTACTTC. Protein product: CASSFQGRKGETQYF. This chain joins TRBV7-9 and TRBJ2-5, with TRBD1 as a possible D gene (6 bases). Germline V gene data show CDR1 as SEHNR and CDR2 as FQNEAQ (reference sequence). V was cut by 3 bases and J by 4 bases, with 15 bases left in between. There are 15 residues in the CDR3.

This clonotype was counted ten times or more. This chain connects TRBV20-1 to TRBJ2-7, with 9 bases that match TRBD1. CDR1 DFQATT and CDR2 SNEGSKA come from the germline V gene (reference sequence). The CDR3 is 13 amino acids. J gave up 3 bases and V 4 bases, and 4 bases lay outside the gene matches. The CDR3 reads CSANRDRDYEQYF. CDR3 bases: TGCAGTGCTAACCGGGACAGGGACTACGAGCAGTACTTC.

The table lists this clonotype with a few counts. This chain connects TRBV6-4 to TRBJ2-3; 7 bases match TRBD2. The J segment lost 5 bases and the V segment lost 0 bases, leaving 11 bases of the junction unmatched. Looked up from germline, CDR1 is MRHNA and CDR2 is SNTAGT. The CDR3 is 17 residues long. CDR3 loop: CASSDSTGRGPLDTQYF. CDR3 in DNA: TGTGCCAGCAGTGACTCGACGGGGAGGGGTCCCTTAGATACGCAGTATTTT.

This clonotype showed up just a few times. The rearrangement uses TRBV20-1 and TRBJ2-1; 14 positions match TRBD2. Germline CDR1 reads DFQATT; CDR2 reads SNEGSKA (reference sequence). This CDR3 has 14 amino acids. The V segment lost 6 bases and the J segment 8 bases; nucleotides outside the gene matches: 6. CDR3 sequence reads: CSASGLAGVDEQFF. In DNA, the CDR3 is TGCAGTGCCTCGGGACTAGCGGGGGTAGATGAGCAGTTCTTC.

The rearrangement uses TRBV4-1 and TRBJ2-5; no firm D call. Germline V gives CDR1 MGHRA, CDR2 YSYEKL. There are 12 residues in the CDR3. V lost 3 bases and J 4 bases, leaving 6 bases between the germline ends. CDR3 coding DNA: TGCGCCAGCAGCCATCAATCAGAGACCCAGTACTTC. It is translated as CASSHQSETQYF.

This chain links TRBV20-1 with TRBJ2-7; maybe TRBD2 (6 bases). The CDR3 totals 17 residues. CDR1 and CDR2 from the germline V gene are DFQATT and SNEGSKA (reference sequence). Trimming stripped 1 base from V and 1 base from J, with 20 bases between. Here the CDR3 DNA reads TGCAGTGCTAGAGTCGCAGGTTCTGCGGGGAGTTCCTACGAGCAGTACTTC. Translation gives CSARVAGSAGSSYEQYF.

This clonotype occurred a few times. The chain couples TRBV7-2 to TRBJ2-7; no definite D call. The CDR3 extends over 15 amino acids. Trimming pared 1 base from V and 6 bases from J, leaving 16 bases between. Per germline, CDR1 SGHTA and CDR2 FQGNSA. CDR3 sequence (DNA): TGTGCCAGCAGCTTAGTAGCCACCACCTCGTCCGAGCAGTACTTC. Amino acid sequence: CASSLVATTSSEQYF.

This clonotype came up many times. This chain uses TRBV7-2 with TRBJ2-7; 9 bases line up with TRBD1. The CDR3 loop spans 12 amino acids. Germline V gives CDR1 SGHTA, CDR2 FQGNSA. The junction had 7 bases not matched to a gene; V was cut back by 11 bases and J by 5 bases. CDR3 DNA sequence: TGTGCCTCTTGGACAGGGGTGAACGAGCAGTACTTC. Translated, it gives CASWTGVNEQYF.

V usage is TRBV12-3 or TRBV12-4 and J usage is TRBJ2-6; D not certain. Trimming shortened V by 1 base and J by 0 bases, and 10 bases separated the two germline ends. This CDR3 has 17 residues. In DNA, the CDR3 is TGTGCCAGCAGTTTAGGAGTCGTTCGCTCTGGGGCCAACGTCCTGACTTTC. Translated, it gives CASSLGVVRSGANVLTF.